Below are 14 T cell receptor beta chains sequenced from a single sample in a study of T cell responses to AZD1222 COVID-19 vaccine. Clones were sequenced by immunoSEQ multiplex PCR, and TCRdb holds only the in-frame ones, with some missing. The sample has tens of thousands of clones, roughly 88% seen once. The input for sequencing was peripheral blood, taken on day 0 of MenACWY control vaccination. These TCRs come from an adult in good health.

The chain links TRBV7-9 to TRBJ1-3; D is unclear. This CDR3 is built from 16 residues. Germline V CDR1 and CDR2: SEHNR, FQNEAQ (reference sequence). V was cut by 5 bases and J by 0 bases, with 14 bases left in between. This CDR3 is CASSRSLPNSGNTIYF. CDR3 sequence (DNA): TGTGCCAGCAGCCGATCCCTCCCGAACTCTGGAAACACCATATATTTT.

The V and J genes are TRBV19 and TRBJ2-3; the D gene is possibly TRBD2 (6 bases). The CDR3 runs to 14 residues. Germline V gives CDR1 LNHDA, CDR2 SQIVND (reference sequence). Trimming removed 4 bases at V and 2 bases at J, with 10 bases between. For the CDR3, the DNA is TGTGCCAGTAGTACGAGCGGGCCCACAGATACGCAGTATTTT. Amino acids: CASSTSGPTDTQYF.

The chain joins TRBV19 to TRBJ1-5; TRBD1 matches 7 bases. Germline loops: CDR1 LNHDA, CDR2 SQIVND (reference sequence). The CDR3 runs 14 residues. V lost 3 bases to trimming and J lost 4 bases; unmatched junction nucleotides: 3. DNA of the CDR3: TGTGCCAGTAGTATGACACAGGGGAATCAGCCCCAGCATTTT. Translated: CASSMTQGNQPQHF.

This rearrangement joins TRBV7-2 to TRBJ2-7; TRBD2 agrees at 7 bases. Germline assignment: CDR1 SGHTA and CDR2 FQGNSA. J gave up 4 bases and V 0 bases, and 9 bases lay outside the gene matches. CDR3 length: 16 amino acids. CDR3 DNA sequence: TGTGCCAGCAGCTTAGCCCCCCCCCGGGGACTATACGAGCAGTACTTC. Encoded protein: CASSLAPPRGLYEQYF.

J is TRBJ2-6 and V is TRBV12-3 or TRBV12-4; D is ambiguous. The CDR3 spans 13 residues. V lost 3 bases and J lost 0, with 0 bases in between. CDR3 protein: CASSFSGANVLTF. CDR3 nucleotide sequence: TGTGCCAGCAGTTTCTCTGGGGCCAACGTCCTGACTTTC.

This clone has a handful of counts. The V gene is TRBV6-2 or TRBV6-3, the J gene TRBJ2-2; no clear D. This CDR3 is 14 amino acids long. V lost 1 base and J lost 4, with 7 bases in between. CDR1 is MNHEY and CDR2 is SVGEGT in the germline V gene. Here the CDR3 DNA reads TGTGCCAGCAGTTACTACAGAGGCACCGGGGAGCTGTTTTTT. This sequence encodes CASSYYRGTGELFF.

This chain joins TRBV19 and TRBJ2-7, with D maybe TRBD2 (5 bases). Trimming shortened V by 9 bases and J by 4 bases, and 22 bases separated the two germline ends. CDR1 and CDR2 (germline): LNHDA, SQIVND (reference sequence). The CDR3 runs 15 residues. CDR3 in DNA: TGTGCCAGCCAACGCGCGGATGGACTGATTTACGAGCAGTACTTC. Amino acids: CASQRADGLIYEQYF.

The V call is TRBV4-2, the J call TRBJ1-1; TRBD1 might be the D (5 bases). The CDR3 has 13 residues. The V and J ends lost 3 bases and 1 base respectively, with 6 bases between them. Germline CDR1 is LGHNA and CDR2 is YNFKEQ. In DNA form, the CDR3 reads TGTGCCAGCAGCCAGGGACGGAACACTGAAGCTTTCTTT. Translated: CASSQGRNTEAFF.

The gene calls are TRBV3-1 (or the pseudogene TRBV3-2) and TRBJ2-2, with 7 bases matching TRBD2. Germline values: CDR1 LGHDT, CDR2 YNNKEL (reference sequence). V trimming: 4 bases; J trimming: 3 bases; junction bases outside the gene matches: 8. This CDR3 spans 16 amino acids. The CDR3 bases are TGTGCCAGCAGCCGGGGTGCTAGCGGACACACCGGGGAGCTGTTTTTT. Its translation is CASSRGASGHTGELFF.

The V and J genes are TRBV30 and TRBJ1-1; 11 bases are a match to TRBD1. Germline values: CDR1 GTSNPN, CDR2 SVGIG (reference sequence). The CDR3 consists of 16 residues. The junction had 9 bases not matched to a gene; V was cut back by 1 base and J by 5 bases. CDR3 amino acids: CAWSGTGTGGRTEAFF. CDR3 DNA sequence: TGTGCCTGGAGTGGCACCGGGACAGGGGGTCGTACTGAAGCTTTCTTT.

V is TRBV4-2 and J is TRBJ2-5; D may be TRBD2 (5 bases). V lost 0 bases and J 0 bases, leaving 17 bases between the germline ends. Germline V lookup: CDR1 LGHNA, CDR2 YNFKEQ. This CDR3 has 18 residues. The CDR3 loop is CASSQDTRSGSHQETQYF. The CDR3, as DNA: TGTGCCAGCAGCCAAGATACTCGGTCGGGAAGTCACCAAGAGACCCAGTACTTC.

The CDR3 DNA reads TGTGCCGCCACCAAAGGGCGGGTCAACACCGGGGAGCTGTTTTTT. Translation gives CAATKGRVNTGELFF. The chain uses TRBV28 and TRBJ2-2; weak D call: TRBD2 (5 bases). CDR1 and CDR2 from the germline V gene are MDHEN and SYDVKM. V was trimmed by 11 bases and J by 2 bases, leaving 18 bases between them. The CDR3 extends over 15 amino acids.

This chain joins TRBV5-4 and TRBJ2-7; D possibly corresponds to TRBD1 (6 bases). The length of the CDR3 is 15 residues. Germline loops: CDR1 SGHNT, CDR2 YYREEE (reference sequence). Deletions cut 1 base from V and 3 bases from J, with 14 bases between. CDR3 in amino acids: CASSLRVTGYYEQYF. The DNA of the CDR3 is TGTGCCAGCAGCTTGCGGGTCACAGGGTACTACGAGCAGTACTTC.

The rearrangement links TRBV5-6 to TRBJ1-5; TRBD1 agrees at 9 bases. CDR1 SGHDT and CDR2 YYEEEE come from the germline V gene. With 4 bases clipped from V and 4 bases from J, the junction kept 6 bases outside the gene matches. CDR3 length equals 15 residues. In DNA, the CDR3 is TGTGCCAGCAGCCGGACAGGGGCCGATAATCAGCCCCAGCATTTT. This gives the protein CASSRTGADNQPQHF.